This T cell receptor beta chain was obtained from a study of cytomegalovirus exposure and HLA in healthy donors. With regard to this clone: Its cognate antigen is unknown.

Amplification used 60 Vbeta primers and 13 Jbeta primers. TCRdb keeps only in-frame clones here, not all; method: immunoSEQ multiplex PCR. The sample consists of 150,000 to 200,000 clones, approximately 80% of them appearing once. Findings and limits, study-wide: Previous analysis showed most TCR beta V segments were productive about 87% or about 30% of the time. The only immune exposure information that was available was CMV serostatus.

The germline V and J ends were trimmed by 1 base and 8 bases, with 20 bases remaining between them. CDR3 size: 17 residues. Germline loops: CDR1 LGHNA, CDR2 YSLEER. This clonotype originated in a woman between 50 and 59 years old in good health and CMV-seronegative. Sequencing was done on a sample of PBMCs. The chain uses TRBV4-3 and TRBJ1-4, with unresolved D. The CDR3 reads CASSQVGPLDSAEKLFF. CDR3 nucleotide sequence: TGCGCCAGCAGCCAAGTCGGGCCGTTGGACTCGGCCGAAAAACTGTTTTTT.